This T cell receptor (beta chain) originates from a study of blood T cell repertoires in COVID-19. V lost 0 bases and J lost 4, with 4 bases in between. The CDR3 contains 11 residues. The germline gives CDR1 DFQATT, CDR2 SNEGSKA (reference sequence). The repertoire was sequenced with immunoSEQ multiplex PCR; TCRdb's copy has only in-frame clones and lacks some. The table has around 99,000 clones, around 82% seen once. Material: peripheral blood. The chain joins TRBV20-1 to TRBJ2-7, with D uncertain. The sequence was collected from a woman between 50 and 59 years old with acute or convalescent COVID-19. The CDR3 DNA reads as TGCAGTGCTAGAGAGCAGTACGAGCAGTACTTC. It codes for CSAREQYEQYF.